These 18 T cell receptor beta chains share one sample of origin, sequenced in a study of T cells after yellow fever vaccination. TCRdb independently ran MiXCR on the 5' RACE reads; one entry per CDR3 protein. The sample lists about 130,000 distinct CDR3 sequences, approximately 9% occurring once. The specimen was CD8+ T cells sorted from PBMCs, collected on the day of the yellow fever booster vaccination. The receptors here all came from a man between 18 and 35 years old who received the YFV17D yellow fever vaccine.

A note on this clonotype: One end of the junction is discordant with germline, which a read error may explain. This chain joins TRBV12-5 and TRBJ1-2; D call uncertain. Germline V gene data show CDR1 as LGHNT and CDR2 as FRNRAP. This CDR3 contains 14 residues. The CDR3 bases are TGTGCTAGTGCTTTGACGCCGAGTCGGTATGGCTACACCTTC. This encodes CASALTPSRYGYTF.

This clonotype was counted a few times. This chain uses TRBV28 with TRBJ1-2, with TRBD1 matching 8 bases. CDR3 size: 15 residues. The ends lost 5 bases at V and 4 bases at J; junction bases unmatched: 9. The germline CDR1 and CDR2 sequences are MDHEN and SYDVKM. As DNA, the CDR3 is TGTGCCAGCAGTGCGGGGACAGGTGGGGTCTATGGCTACACCTTC. This encodes CASSAGTGGVYGYTF.

V and J are TRBV20-1 and TRBJ2-2; TRBD1 aligns across 10 bases. Germline CDR1 is DFQATT and CDR2 is SNEGSKA (reference sequence). The CDR3 runs to 13 residues. J was trimmed by 6 bases and V by 5 bases; bases with no gene match: 3. The CDR3 DNA is TGCAGTGCTGATGGACAGGGGGCCGGGGAGCTGTTTTTT. Translating gives CSADGQGAGELFF.

The V gene is TRBV7-9, the J gene TRBJ1-1; D gene uncertain. Looked up from germline, CDR1 is SEHNR and CDR2 is FQNEAQ (reference sequence). The CDR3 length is 12 residues. Trimming pared 2 bases from V and 1 base from J, leaving 2 bases between. The CDR3 DNA is TGTGCCAGCAGCTTAAAGAACACTGAAGCTTTCTTT. As protein: CASSLKNTEAFF.

This clonotype was counted a few times. The chain carries TRBV6-5 and TRBJ2-7, with 7 bases lining up with TRBD2. From germline, CDR1 is MNHEY and CDR2 SVGAGI. V lost 5 bases, J lost 1 base, and 5 bases stayed unmatched. The CDR3 has 14 amino acids. CDR3: CASSQPGLSYEQYF. CDR3 bases: TGTGCCAGCAGTCAACCGGGACTATCCTACGAGCAGTACTTC.

The chain couples TRBV4-2 to TRBJ2-1; 11 bases are shared with TRBD2. The CDR3 is 17 residues long. V lost 0 bases, J lost 4 bases, and 5 bases stayed unmatched. Germline CDR1 reads LGHNA; CDR2 reads YNFKEQ. CDR3 sequence: CASSQDTSGGYYNEQFF. The CDR3 nucleotides read TGTGCCAGCAGCCAAGATACTAGCGGGGGCTATTACAATGAGCAGTTCTTC.

This clonotype was seen at least ten times. This chain connects TRBV6-5 to TRBJ1-3; TRBD1 agrees at 7 bases. The CDR3 spans 15 residues. Germline V gene data show CDR1 as MNHEY and CDR2 as SVGAGI. V gave up 6 bases and J gave up 1 base; unmatched junction bases: 6. CDR3 DNA sequence: TGTGCCAGCAGACCCGACAGGGCTTCTGGAAACACCATATATTTT. This translates into CASRPDRASGNTIYF.

This clonotype was seen ten or more times. V usage is TRBV15 and J usage is TRBJ2-1, with 8 nucleotides matching TRBD2. The CDR3 length is 12 residues. After removal of 3 bases from V and 9 bases from J, the junction contained 1 base not matched to a gene. Germline CDR1 is LNHNV and CDR2 is YYDKDF (reference sequence). As DNA, the CDR3 is TGTGCCACCAGCAGGCGGGGGGTTGAGCAGTTCTTC. It is translated as CATSRRGVEQFF.

The genes are TRBV20-1 and TRBJ2-3, with D possibly being TRBD1 or TRBD2 (6 bases each). The CDR3 runs 18 residues. The germline CDR1 and CDR2 sequences are DFQATT and SNEGSKA (reference sequence). V lost 5 bases to trimming and J lost 1 base, with 25 bases between them. For the CDR3, the DNA is TGCAGTGCTTGGTCCTCCCGGGGGCCCGAAAAACGCACAGATACGCAGTATTTT. Encoded protein: CSAWSSRGPEKRTDTQYF.

This chain connects TRBV5-1 to TRBJ2-7; 10 nucleotides agree with TRBD1. This CDR3 region has 14 residues. The V and J ends lost 5 bases and 5 bases, in that order; junction bases with no gene match: 7. The germline gives CDR1 SGHRS, CDR2 YFSETQ. Written as DNA, the CDR3 is TGCGCCAGCAGGGCCGGGACAGGGGCCAACGAGCAGTACGTC. Protein product: CASRAGTGANEQYV.

This clonotype was seen a handful of times. This chain uses TRBV12-3 or TRBV12-4 with TRBJ2-1; maybe TRBD1 (6 bases). The CDR3 runs 14 residues. Trimming stripped 4 bases from V and 4 bases from J, with 11 bases between. The CDR3 spells CASSSWDTYNEQFF. The CDR3 DNA sequence: TGTGCCAGCAGTTCCTGGGACACATACAATGAGCAGTTCTTC.

There are many counts of this clonotype. The V gene is TRBV5-5, the J gene TRBJ2-1, with TRBD1 as a possible D gene (5 bases). Trimming removed 0 bases at V and 0 bases at J, with 7 bases between. CDR1 SGHKS and CDR2 YYEKEE come from the germline V gene (reference sequence). There are 15 residues in the CDR3. CDR3 amino acids: CASSLGQNSYNEQFF. In DNA form, the CDR3 reads TGTGCCAGCAGCTTGGGACAGAACTCCTACAATGAGCAGTTCTTC.

This clonotype was found a few times. The V call is TRBV7-8, the J call TRBJ2-1; D tentatively reads TRBD1 or TRBD2 (5 bases each). The ends were cut back, 1 base at V and 2 bases at J, with 12 bases in the middle. The length of the CDR3 is 16 residues. Germline CDR1 and CDR2: SGHVS and FQNEAQ. CDR3 amino acids: CASSLGSRGTYNEQFF. The CDR3 DNA is TGTGCCAGCAGCTTAGGTAGCCGGGGCACCTACAATGAGCAGTTCTTC.

In its sample, this clonotype was seen many times. The chain employs TRBV7-6 and TRBJ2-6; D ambiguous. The germline gives CDR1 SGHVS, CDR2 FNYEAQ. This CDR3 region has 14 residues. V gave up 5 bases and J gave up 0 bases, with 5 bases separating them. DNA of the CDR3: TGTGCCAGCAGCGCAAGCTCTGGGGCCAACGTCCTGACTTTC. This encodes CASSASSGANVLTF.

V usage is TRBV20-1 and J usage is TRBJ2-7, with 7 bases identical to TRBD1. Germline assignment: CDR1 DFQATT and CDR2 SNEGSKA (reference sequence). Unmatched junction bases numbered 11, after V lost 6 bases and J lost 0 bases. The CDR3 is made up of 15 amino acids. CDR3 nucleotide sequence: TGCAGTGCCTTCCTTGAGGACAGGCCCTCCTACGAGCAGTACTTC. Protein sequence: CSAFLEDRPSYEQYF.

This clonotype was seen only a few times. V usage is TRBV29-1 and J usage is TRBJ1-1, with a weak D call TRBD1 (6 bases). This CDR3 has 18 amino acids. Per the germline V gene, CDR1 is SQVTM and CDR2 is ANQGSEA. The V end lost 2 bases, the J end lost 8 bases, and 30 bases lay between the germline ends. The DNA for the CDR3 is TGCAGCGTTGAATTGCTCGGAGGGGGAGAATCACCCTTCCTCGAAGCTTTCTTT. Its translation is CSVELLGGGESPFLEAFF.

This clonotype was counted ten times or more. This sequence joins TRBV7-6 and TRBJ2-1; D unresolved. This CDR3 spans 15 amino acids. In germline, CDR1 is SGHVS, CDR2 FNYEAQ. V was pared by 5 bases and J by 0 bases, with 11 bases between. The CDR3 protein is CASSKDGSSYNEQFF. The CDR3 bases are TGTGCCAGCAGCAAGGACGGTAGCTCCTACAATGAGCAGTTCTTC. The complete variable domain, with remaining parts taken from reference TRBV7-6 and TRBJ2-1, reads GAGVSQSPRYKVTKRGQDVALRCDPISGHVSLYWYRQALGQGPEFLTYFNYEAQQDKSGLPNDRFSAERPEGSISTLTIQRTEQRDSAMYRCASSKDGSSYNEQFFGPGTRLTVL.

This clonotype came up many times. The chain joins TRBV6-5 to TRBJ2-4; a possible D gene is TRBD1 (5 bases). This CDR3 spans 16 amino acids. Germline CDR1 MNHEY, CDR2 SVGAGI. Deletions cut 2 bases from V and 5 bases from J, with 16 bases between. The CDR3 DNA reads TGTGCCAGCAGTTACCCGAGCAAGTCAGGGCAAAACATTCAGTACTTC. Its translation: CASSYPSKSGQNIQYF.